Listed below are T cell receptor beta chains from one sample, sequenced in a study of blood T cell repertoires in COVID-19. The repertoire was sequenced with immunoSEQ multiplex PCR; TCRdb's copy has only in-frame clones and lacks some. The table shows some 310,000 clones, with roughly 84% occurring only once. The sample consisted of peripheral blood. The receptors originated from a man between 45 and 60 years old with active or convalescent COVID-19. Both conserved end residues are part of each CDR3. The D gene is left open where the match is weak. Clone size appears in some rows only: once, few, many, or a class for an expanded clone.

v_gene	j_gene	d_gene	abundance	len	CDR3aa	CDR3nt
TRBV28	TRBJ1-1	.	.	14	CASSFGGGNTEAFF	TGTGCCAGCAGTTTTGGGGGCGGAAACACTGAAGCTTTCTTT
TRBV14	TRBJ2-1	TRBD2	.	17	CASSQKPTSGSSNEQFF	TGTGCCAGCAGCCAAAAGCCCACTAGCGGGAGCAGCAATGAGCAGTTCTTC
TRBV18	TRBJ1-1	TRBD1	.	15	CASSPLTGVNTEAFF	TGTGCCAGCTCACCTCTGACAGGGGTGAACACTGAAGCTTTCTTT
TRBV4-3	TRBJ1-6	.	.	18	CASSRWIGQSLDNSPLHF	TGCGCCAGCAGCCGTTGGATAGGACAGTCCCTCGATAATTCACCCCTCCACTTT
TRBV10-3	TRBJ2-7	TRBD2	.	14	CAISEASGGYEQYF	TGTGCCATCAGTGAGGCTAGCGGGGGTTACGAGCAGTACTTC
TRBV28	TRBJ1-4	.	.	15	CASSPLRGTNEKLFF	TGTGCCAGCAGTCCCCTGCGGGGAACTAATGAAAAACTGTTTTTT
TRBV19	TRBJ1-1	.	.	13	CASNRQMNTEAFF	TGTGCCAGTAACAGACAAATGAACACTGAAGCTTTCTTT
TRBV7-2	TRBJ1-1	TRBD1	.	14	CASSAGQLNTEAFF	TGTGCCAGCAGCGCGGGACAGTTGAACACTGAAGCTTTCTTT
TRBV6-6	TRBJ2-2	.	.	16	CASSYSISTFRGELFF	TGTGCCAGCAGTTACTCGATTTCAACTTTTCGCGGGGAGCTGTTTTTT
TRBV19	TRBJ1-4	.	.	14	CASSAQGDNEKLFF	TGTGCCAGTAGTGCACAGGGAGATAATGAAAAACTGTTTTTT
TRBV18	TRBJ2-7	TRBD1	.	14	CASSGTALSYEQYF	TGTGCCAGCTCGGGGACAGCGCTCTCCTACGAGCAGTACTTC
TRBV14	TRBJ2-5	TRBD1	many	13	CASSPQGAETQYF	TGTGCCAGCAGCCCTCAGGGGGCCGAGACCCAGTACTTC
TRBV3-1/TRBV3-2	TRBJ2-7	TRBD2	.	12	CASSSGLAGVYF	TGTGCCAGCAGTTCTGGACTAGCGGGAGTCTACTTC
TRBV7-3	TRBJ2-1	.	.	13	CASSSEAYNEQFF	TGTGCCAGCTCCTCCGAGGCCTACAATGAGCAGTTCTTC
TRBV3-1/TRBV3-2	TRBJ1-1	.	.	15	CASGGRVWGVHEAFF	TGTGCCAGCGGTGGCAGGGTCTGGGGTGTGCACGAAGCTTTCTTT
TRBV5-1	TRBJ2-1	.	.	15	CASSLLKSSYNEQFF	TGCGCCAGCAGCTTGCTCAAGAGCTCCTACAATGAGCAGTTCTTC
TRBV28	TRBJ2-7	TRBD1	.	15	CASSLTGTGNYEQYF	TGTGCCAGCAGTTTGACTGGGACAGGGAATTACGAGCAGTACTTC
TRBV2	TRBJ1-5	TRBD1	once	14	CASSAGQGNQPQHF	TGTGCCAGCAGCGCCGGACAGGGCAATCAGCCCCAGCATTTT
TRBV2	TRBJ2-5	.	.	10	CASSDTGQYF	TGTGCCAGCAGTGACACCGGCCAGTACTTC
TRBV6-2/TRBV6-3	TRBJ2-7	TRBD2	.	13	CASSYREGSEQYF	TGTGCCAGCAGTTACCGGGAGGGGTCAGAGCAGTACTTC
TRBV19	TRBJ1-1	TRBD1	.	15	CASSPQQGLGTEAFF	TGTGCCAGTAGTCCTCAACAGGGGCTGGGAACTGAAGCTTTCTTT
TRBV5-5	TRBJ1-6	.	.	13	CASSLKEASPLHF	TGTGCCAGCAGCTTGAAGGAAGCGTCACCCCTCCACTTT
TRBV5-1	TRBJ1-5	.	.	13	CASSVDTYQPQHF	TGCGCCAGCAGCGTGGACACCTATCAGCCCCAGCATTTT
TRBV5-1	TRBJ2-3	.	.	17	CASSLEPGQASTDTQYF	TGCGCCAGCAGCTTGGAGCCAGGACAAGCTAGCACAGATACGCAGTATTTT
TRBV13	TRBJ1-1	.	once	15	CASSLGLAGNTEAFF	TGTGCCAGCAGCTTAGGCCTGGCAGGGAACACTGAAGCTTTCTTT
TRBV5-6	TRBJ1-3	TRBD1	.	15	CASSFHGQAGNTIYF	TGTGCCAGCAGCTTTCATGGACAGGCTGGAAACACCATATATTTT
TRBV7-6	TRBJ2-7	.	.	15	CASSRYQTGSYEQYF	TGTGCCAGCAGTCGATACCAGACAGGTTCCTACGAGCAGTACTTC
TRBV3-1/TRBV3-2	TRBJ2-3	TRBD1	once	13	CASKTGGADTQYF	TGTGCCAGCAAAACAGGGGGCGCAGATACGCAGTATTTT
TRBV21-1	TRBJ2-5	.	.	16	CASKPGQGGVVETQYF	TGTGCCAGTAAACCGGGACAGGGGGGGGTAGTAGAGACCCAGTACTTC
TRBV18	TRBJ1-2	TRBD1	.	13	CASSLTGVDGYTF	TGTGCCAGCTCACTGACAGGGGTGGATGGCTACACCTTC
TRBV21-1	TRBJ1-1	.	.	15	CASSPPGQVFYEAFF	TGTGCCAGCAGCCCTCCGGGACAGGTGTTTTATGAAGCTTTCTTT
TRBV5-5	TRBJ1-6	TRBD1	.	16	CASSSGQGAFGFPLHF	TGTGCCAGCAGCTCGGGACAGGGGGCTTTCGGATTCCCCCTCCACTTT
TRBV5-4	TRBJ1-2	.	few	14	CASSWARGEDGYTF	TGTGCCAGCAGCTGGGCTCGGGGGGAAGACGGCTACACCTTC
TRBV11-2	TRBJ2-5	TRBD1	.	15	CASSPGTANQETQYF	TGTGCCAGCAGCCCTGGGACAGCAAACCAAGAGACCCAGTACTTC
TRBV28	TRBJ1-6	.	.	15	CASSLDSSYNSPLHF	TGTGCCAGCAGTCTAGATAGCTCCTATAATTCACCCCTCCACTTT
TRBV7-9	TRBJ1-4	.	.	14	CASSLTGTNEKLFF	TGTGCCAGCAGCTTAACAGGGACTAATGAAAAACTGTTTTTT
TRBV12-3/TRBV12-4	TRBJ2-7	TRBD1	.	12	CASSSQGAEQYF	TGTGCCAGCAGTTCACAGGGGGCCGAGCAGTACTTC
TRBV29-1	TRBJ2-1	.	.	11	CSVASYNEQFF	TGCAGCGTTGCGTCGTACAATGAGCAGTTCTTC
TRBV30	TRBJ2-1	TRBD2	.	16	CAWSDASGGALNEQFF	TGTGCCTGGAGTGACGCTAGCGGGGGGGCCCTTAACGAGCAGTTCTTC
TRBV9	TRBJ1-4	.	.	17	CASSVGPSRTTNEKLFF	TGTGCCAGCAGCGTAGGGCCTTCCAGAACAACTAATGAAAAACTGTTTTTT
TRBV4-3	TRBJ1-5	.	.	15	CASSQDSPGRQPQHF	TGCGCCAGCAGCCAAGATTCGCCAGGGAGGCAGCCCCAGCATTTT
TRBV5-1	TRBJ2-2	TRBD1	.	15	CASSLFQGESGELFF	TGCGCCAGCAGCTTGTTTCAGGGGGAATCCGGGGAGCTGTTTTTT
TRBV28	TRBJ2-1	TRBD2	.	17	CASSGTSGSRSYNEQFF	TGTGCCAGCTCCGGGACTAGCGGGAGTAGGTCCTACAATGAGCAGTTCTTC
TRBV6-5	TRBJ1-5	TRBD1	.	15	CASSYITGGNQPQHF	TGTGCCAGCAGTTACATTACAGGGGGCAATCAGCCCCAGCATTTT
TRBV7-8	TRBJ2-7	.	.	14	CASSLEPRAYEQYF	TGTGCCAGCAGCTTAGAGCCCAGGGCCTACGAGCAGTACTTC
TRBV29-1	TRBJ2-3	.	once	14	CSVDGGPGMNTQYF	TGCAGCGTTGACGGGGGTCCTGGGATGAATACGCAGTATTTT
TRBV2	TRBJ2-3	.	.	15	CASSTGLASTDTQYF	TGTGCCAGCAGTACAGGGTTGGCGAGCACAGATACGCAGTATTTT
TRBV20-1	TRBJ1-2	.	few	15	CSASSGRAVDYGYTF	TGCAGTGCTAGTTCGGGGAGGGCCGTGGACTATGGCTACACCTTC
TRBV6-5	TRBJ2-5	TRBD2	.	16	CASSLTSGRHQETQYF	TGTGCCAGCAGTTTGACTAGCGGGAGGCATCAAGAGACCCAGTACTTC
TRBV5-1	TRBJ1-6	.	.	17	CASSGPTGSSGTSPLHF	TGCGCCAGCAGCGGCCCGACAGGTAGCTCGGGAACTTCACCCCTCCACTTT
TRBV12-3/TRBV12-4	TRBJ2-7	.	.	12	CASSFRGYEQYF	TGTGCCAGCAGTTTCCGAGGGTACGAGCAGTACTTC
TRBV6-6	TRBJ1-5	TRBD1	.	16	CASSYLTGLSNQPQHF	TGTGCCAGCAGTTACCTGACAGGGCTGAGCAATCAGCCCCAGCATTTT
TRBV6-2/TRBV6-3	TRBJ2-2	.	.	15	CASSPLDSNTGELFF	TGTGCCAGCAGCCCCCTGGACAGCAACACCGGGGAGCTGTTTTTT
TRBV4-1	TRBJ2-7	.	.	15	CASSQGLSQSYEQYF	TGCGCCAGCAGCCAAGGACTTTCCCAATCCTACGAGCAGTACTTC
TRBV7-9	TRBJ1-3	.	.	15	CASSLGRPSGNTIYF	TGTGCCAGCAGCTTAGGCAGGCCCTCTGGAAACACCATATATTTT
TRBV15	TRBJ1-5	.	.	13	CATSRDRDQPQHF	TGTGCCACCAGCAGAGACCGAGATCAGCCCCAGCATTTT
TRBV7-9	TRBJ2-1	TRBD2	.	16	CASSLALAGAYNEQFF	TGTGCCAGCAGCTTAGCTCTAGCGGGAGCCTACAATGAGCAGTTCTTC
TRBV9	TRBJ2-3	.	.	13	CASSVGYRDTQYF	TGTGCCAGCAGCGTGGGCTATCGGGATACGCAGTATTTT